Below, 17 T cell receptor beta chains from the same sample are listed, as sequenced in a study of blood T cell repertoires in COVID-19. TCRdb's copy holds only in-frame clones and misses some; the assay was immunoSEQ multiplex PCR. Of about 250,000 clones detected, about 85% appear once; the ten largest clones hold 5.5% to 7.5%. The material sequenced was peripheral blood. The receptor source for this set is a woman aged 55 to 70 with active or convalescent COVID-19.

The chain couples TRBV28 to TRBJ2-5, with D possibly being TRBD2 (6 bases). The CDR3 is 17 residues long. The V and J ends lost 3 bases and 1 base respectively, with 18 bases between them. Germline V gives CDR1 MDHEN, CDR2 SYDVKM. CDR3 bases: TGTGCCAGCAGTTTGGCTTTAGCCCTGGGGGGCCAAGAGACCCAGTACTTC. This encodes CASSLALALGGQETQYF.

This clone was counted once. V and J are TRBV28 and TRBJ1-3; the D is unclear. The CDR3 has 13 amino acids. V lost 2 bases, J lost 2 bases, and 4 bases lay in between. Germline V gene lookup returns CDR1 MDHEN and CDR2 SYDVKM. The CDR3 nucleotides read TGTGCCAGCAGTTTAACTGCTGGAAACACCATATATTTT. This sequence encodes CASSLTAGNTIYF.

The chain joins TRBV14 to TRBJ1-2, with 8 bases identical to TRBD1. This CDR3 spans 14 amino acids. V was pared by 0 bases and J by 8 bases, with 5 bases of the junction left unmatched. The germline V gene has CDR1 SGHDN and CDR2 FVKESK. CDR3 sequence: CASSQDRGQGGYTF. The CDR3 region has the DNA TGTGCCAGCAGCCAAGACAGGGGGCAAGGGGGCTACACCTTC.

The chain combines TRBV12-5 with TRBJ2-1, with D possibly matching TRBD2 (5 bases). CDR1 is LGHNT, CDR2 FRNRAP, per germline. The CDR3 length is 15 residues. V was cut by 4 bases and J by 5 bases, with 15 bases left in between. The CDR3 loop reads CASGSGEPSHNEQFF. CDR3 bases: TGTGCTAGTGGTTCCGGCGAACCTAGCCACAATGAGCAGTTCTTC.

The chain carries TRBV5-6 and TRBJ1-5; 10 bases line up with TRBD1. The CDR3 spans 15 residues. Germline V gene data show CDR1 as SGHDT and CDR2 as YYEEEE. Unmatched junction bases numbered 3, after V lost 3 bases and J lost 3 bases. CDR3 nucleotides: TGTGCCAGCAGCTCCGGGACAGGGGACAATCAGCCCCAGCATTTT. Its translation: CASSSGTGDNQPQHF.

The chain links TRBV15 to TRBJ1-5; D may be TRBD1 (6 bases). Germline V gene sequence: CDR1 LNHNV, CDR2 YYDKDF (reference sequence). Trimming stripped 5 bases from V and 1 base from J, with 12 bases between. CDR3 length equals 15 residues. The chain's CDR3 is CATSVYRASNQPQHF. The CDR3 nucleotides are TGTGCCACCAGCGTTTACAGGGCCAGCAATCAGCCCCAGCATTTT. The variable domain in full, completed from reference TRBV15 and TRBJ1-5, reads DAMVIQNPRYQVTQFGKPVTLSCSQTLNHNVMYWYQQKSSQAPKLLFHYYDKDFNNEADTPDNFQSRRPNTSFCFLDIRSPGLGDTAMYLCATSVYRASNQPQHFGDGTRLSIL.

The chain joins TRBV7-2 to TRBJ1-1, with D uncertain. Germline CDR1 reads SGHTA; CDR2 reads FQGNSA. The ends were cut back, 5 bases at V and 3 bases at J, with 16 bases in the middle. CDR3 length equals 15 residues. The CDR3 DNA reads TGTGCCAGCAGCCCAAATCATCACGAGCACACTGAAGCTTTCTTT. It codes for CASSPNHHEHTEAFF. The entire variable domain, with the rest obtained from reference TRBV7-2 and TRBJ1-1, is as follows: GAGVSQSPSNKVTEKGKDVELRCDPISGHTALYWYRQSLGQGLEFLIYFQGNSAPDKSGLPSDRFSAERTGGSVSTLTIQRTQQEDSAVYLCASSPNHHEHTEAFFGQGTRLTVV.

The chain employs TRBV5-1 and TRBJ2-3; 13 bases line up with TRBD2. The CDR3 runs to 18 residues. Germline values: CDR1 SGHRS, CDR2 YFSETQ. V shed 3 bases and J 0 bases; nucleotides not matched to a gene: 7. CDR3 sequence: CASSWGTSGASSTDTQYF. The CDR3 nucleotides read TGCGCCAGCAGCTGGGGGACTAGCGGGGCATCTAGCACAGATACGCAGTATTTT.

For this clone: This same CDR3 is encoded by further DNA sequences in the sample. V usage is TRBV5-1 and J usage is TRBJ2-1; D is uncertain. CDR1 SGHRS and CDR2 YFSETQ come from the germline V gene. This CDR3 has 14 amino acids. The V end lost 0 bases, the J end lost 0 bases, and 4 bases lay between the germline ends. The CDR3 DNA is TGCGCCAGCAGCTTGGCCAGCTCCTACAATGAGCAGTTCTTC. Translating gives CASSLASSYNEQFF. The whole variable domain, remainder taken from reference TRBV5-1 and TRBJ2-1, is KAGVTQTPRYLIKTRGQQVTLSCSPISGHRSVSWYQQTPGQGLQFLFEYFSETQRNKGNFPGRFSGRQFSNSRSEMNVSTLELGDSALYLCASSLASSYNEQFFGPGTRLTVL.

V is TRBV28 and J is TRBJ1-5, with a tentative D call TRBD1 (6 bases). V shed 6 bases and J shed 3 bases, with 9 bases lying between them. The CDR3 extends over 13 amino acids. The germline gives CDR1 MDHEN, CDR2 SYDVKM. The CDR3 DNA is TGTGCCAGCAGCCGGGACACCAATCAGCCCCAGCATTTT. Translation gives CASSRDTNQPQHF.

The chain employs TRBV28 and TRBJ1-1; 7 bases line up with TRBD1. CDR3 length equals 15 residues. CDR1 and CDR2 from the germline V gene are MDHEN and SYDVKM. The trim removed 6 bases at V and 1 base at J, leaving 8 bases unmatched. The DNA of the CDR3 is TGTGCCAGCAGCCGAGGGGGCGCGGGGAACACTGAAGCTTTCTTT. Amino acids: CASSRGGAGNTEAFF.

The chain joins TRBV5-1 to TRBJ2-3; 7 bases align to TRBD2. Germline V gene lookup returns CDR1 SGHRS and CDR2 YFSETQ. CDR3 length: 15 residues. The junction had 5 bases not matched to a gene; V was cut back by 0 bases and J by 4 bases. The CDR3 region has the DNA TGCGCCAGCAGCTTGGGAGGGAGGGAGGCAGATACGCAGTATTTT. Protein: CASSLGGREADTQYF.

V is TRBV27 and J is TRBJ2-3; 8 bases line up with TRBD2. Trimming took 5 bases from V and 10 from J; bases not matched to a gene: 17. Germline CDR1 reads MNHEY; CDR2 reads SMNVEV (reference sequence). This CDR3 is built from 16 residues. CDR3 loop: CASSPSQAGARGPQYF. The CDR3 DNA reads TGTGCCAGCAGTCCCAGTCAAGCGGGAGCCCGGGGGCCGCAGTATTTT.

This rearrangement joins TRBV24-1 to TRBJ2-3, with D perhaps TRBD2 (6 bases). Per germline, CDR1 KGHDR and CDR2 SFDVKD. Trimming took off 9 bases at V and 2 bases at J, with 11 bases between the two ends. This CDR3 comprises 13 residues. The CDR3 DNA reads as TGTGCCACCTCGGGACTGTACACAGATACGCAGTATTTT. The encoded protein is CATSGLYTDTQYF.

The chain is built from TRBV2 and TRBJ1-1; D unresolved. The CDR3 spans 11 residues. Deletions cut 6 bases from V and 3 bases from J, with 5 bases between. CDR1 and CDR2 from the germline V gene are SNHLY and FYNNEI. The CDR3 DNA follows: TGTGCCAGCAGAACAGACACTGAAGCTTTCTTT. Its translation is CASRTDTEAFF. The full variable domain, rest sourced from reference TRBV2 and TRBJ1-1, is EPEVTQTPSHQVTQMGQEVILRCVPISNHLYFYWYRQILGQKVEFLVSFYNNEISEKSEIFDDQFSVERPDGSNFTLKIRSTKLEDSAMYFCASRTDTEAFFGQGTRLTVV.

This chain joins TRBV19 and TRBJ1-2; 7 nucleotides line up with TRBD1. V was pared by 3 bases and J by 7 bases, with 8 bases of the junction left unmatched. The CDR3 spans 14 residues. Per the germline V gene, CDR1 is LNHDA and CDR2 is SQIVND (reference sequence). CDR3 bases: TGTGCCAGTAGTATGAGCCCCCGGGACAGTGGCTACACCTTC. This gives the protein CASSMSPRDSGYTF.

The chain recombines TRBV5-6 with TRBJ2-1; D is perhaps TRBD1 (5 bases). The CDR3 has 16 residues. Trimming took 0 bases from V and 2 from J, leaving 12 bases between them. The germline CDR1 and CDR2 sequences are SGHDT and YYEEEE. CDR3 in amino acids: CASSLEGVFAYNEQFF. The CDR3, as DNA: TGTGCCAGCAGCTTGGAAGGGGTCTTCGCCTACAATGAGCAGTTCTTC.